A single T cell receptor (beta chain) is shown here with its context. Its target is not known. The protocol was immunoSEQ multiplex PCR, while the TCRdb copy is restricted to in-frame clones and leaves out a portion. The table records about 180,000 clones, over 75% of them present only once. This entry comes from a study of T cell responses to AZD1222 COVID-19 vaccine. Study results and limitations: White British donors predominated, females outnumbered males, and clonal diversity was possibly underestimated.

J lost 4 bases, V lost 5 bases, and 8 bases had no gene match. This CDR3 region has 15 residues. Germline values: CDR1 SGHTA, CDR2 FQGNSA. The chain recombines TRBV7-2 with TRBJ2-5; 9 bases agree with TRBD2. The source material was peripheral blood, sampled on day 0 of AZD1222 vaccination. This TCR derives from an adult in good health. CDR3 in DNA: TGTGCCAGCAGCGAACATGGACTAGCGACAGAGACCCAGTACTTC. Amino acid sequence: CASSEHGLATETQYF.